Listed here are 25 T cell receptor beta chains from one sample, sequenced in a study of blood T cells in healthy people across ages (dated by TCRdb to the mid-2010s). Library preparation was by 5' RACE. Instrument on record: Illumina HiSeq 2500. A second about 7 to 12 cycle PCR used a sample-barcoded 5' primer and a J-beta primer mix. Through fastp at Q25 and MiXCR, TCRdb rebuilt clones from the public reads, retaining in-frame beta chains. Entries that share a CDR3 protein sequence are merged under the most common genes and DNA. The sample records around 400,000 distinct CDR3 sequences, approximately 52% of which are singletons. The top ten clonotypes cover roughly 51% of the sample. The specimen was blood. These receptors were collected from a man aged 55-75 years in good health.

The CDR3 region is CASSLAGRGLGTGELFF. CDR3 nucleotides: TGTGCCAGCAGCTTAGCAGGCAGGGGGCTCGGTACCGGGGAGCTGTTTTTT. The chain employs TRBV7-2 and TRBJ2-2; 8 nucleotides line up with TRBD1. Losses at the gene ends were 0 bases for V and 5 bases for J; bases not matched to a gene: 8. This CDR3 spans 17 amino acids. In germline, CDR1 is SGHTA, CDR2 FQGNSA. Supplemented by reference TRBV7-2 and TRBJ2-2, the full variable domain reads GAGVSQSPSNKVTEKGKDVELRCDPISGHTALYWYRQSLGQGLEFLIYFQGNSAPDKSGLPSDRFSAERTGGSVSTLTIQRTQQEDSAVYLCASSLAGRGLGTGELFFGEGSRLTVL.

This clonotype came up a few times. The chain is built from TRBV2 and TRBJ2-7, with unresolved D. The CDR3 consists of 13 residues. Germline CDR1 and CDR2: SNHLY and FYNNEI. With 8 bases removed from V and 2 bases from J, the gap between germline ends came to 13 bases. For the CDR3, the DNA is TGTGCCAGCTCAAAGAGGCAGGCCTACGAGCAGTACTTC. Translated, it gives CASSKRQAYEQYF.

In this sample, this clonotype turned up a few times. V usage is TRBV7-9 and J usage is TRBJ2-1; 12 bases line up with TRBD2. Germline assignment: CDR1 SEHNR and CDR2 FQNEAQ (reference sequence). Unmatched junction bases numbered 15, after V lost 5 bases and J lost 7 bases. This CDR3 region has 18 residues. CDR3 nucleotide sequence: TGTGCCAGCAGCCTATCGGGGCTAGCGGGAGGGTCACGTAATGAGCAGTTCTTC. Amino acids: CASSLSGLAGGSRNEQFF.

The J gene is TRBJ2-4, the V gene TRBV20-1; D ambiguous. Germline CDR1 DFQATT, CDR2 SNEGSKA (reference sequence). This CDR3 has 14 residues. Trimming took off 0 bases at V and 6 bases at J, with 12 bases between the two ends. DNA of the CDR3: TGCAGTGCTAGAGATGAGGTTCGAGGAAACATTCAGTACTTC. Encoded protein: CSARDEVRGNIQYF.

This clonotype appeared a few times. DNA for the CDR3: TGTGCCAGCAGCGTAGAACCAGGGGATTATAATTCACCCCTCCACTTT. Translation gives CASSVEPGDYNSPLHF. The gene calls are TRBV9 and TRBJ1-6, with D possibly TRBD1 on 6 matching bases. The CDR3 has 16 residues. V was clipped by 0 bases and J by 4 bases, with 11 bases between them. Germline V gene lookup returns CDR1 SGDLS and CDR2 YYNGEE. The full variable domain, its missing parts supplied by reference TRBV9 and TRBJ1-6, is DSGVTQTPKHLITATGQRVTLRCSPRSGDLSVYWYQQSLDQGLQFLIQYYNGEERAKGNILERFSAQQFPDLHSELNLSSLELGDSALYFCASSVEPGDYNSPLHFGNGTRLTVT.

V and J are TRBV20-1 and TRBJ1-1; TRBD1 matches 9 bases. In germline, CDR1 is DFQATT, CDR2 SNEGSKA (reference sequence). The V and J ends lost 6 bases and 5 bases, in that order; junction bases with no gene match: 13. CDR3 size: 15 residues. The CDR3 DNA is TGCAGTGCGGAGGATCCGGGACAGGGTTTTACTGAAGCTTTCTTT. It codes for CSAEDPGQGFTEAFF.

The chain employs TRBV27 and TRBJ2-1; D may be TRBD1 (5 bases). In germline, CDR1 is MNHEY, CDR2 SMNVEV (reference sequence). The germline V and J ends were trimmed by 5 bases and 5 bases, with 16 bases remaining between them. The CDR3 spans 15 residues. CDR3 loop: CASSLRALAHNEQFF. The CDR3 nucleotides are TGTGCCAGCAGTCTCAGGGCCTTGGCCCACAATGAGCAGTTCTTC.

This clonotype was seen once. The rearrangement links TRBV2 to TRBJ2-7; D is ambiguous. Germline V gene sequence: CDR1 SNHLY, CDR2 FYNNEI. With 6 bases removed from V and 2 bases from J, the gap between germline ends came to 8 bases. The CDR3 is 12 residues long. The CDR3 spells CASRVGPYEQYF. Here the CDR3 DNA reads TGTGCCAGCAGGGTAGGGCCCTACGAGCAGTACTTC.

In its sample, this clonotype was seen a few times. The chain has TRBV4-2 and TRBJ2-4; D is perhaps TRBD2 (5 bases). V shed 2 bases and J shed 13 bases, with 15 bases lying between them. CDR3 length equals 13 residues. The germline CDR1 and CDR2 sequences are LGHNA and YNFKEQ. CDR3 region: CASSQRLSGEQYF. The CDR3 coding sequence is TGTGCCAGCAGCCAACGACTTTCTGGGGAGCAGTACTTC.

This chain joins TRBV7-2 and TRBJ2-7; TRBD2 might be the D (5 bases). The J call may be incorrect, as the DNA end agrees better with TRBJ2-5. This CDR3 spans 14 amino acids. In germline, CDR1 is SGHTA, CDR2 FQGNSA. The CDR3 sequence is CASSLAGKGETQYF. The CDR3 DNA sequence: TGTGCCAGCAGCTTAGCCGGGAAGGGCGAGACCCAGTACTTC.

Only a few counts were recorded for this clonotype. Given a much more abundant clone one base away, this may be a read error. In DNA, the CDR3 is TGTGCCAGCAGCTGGACAGGAGGGAGCGGGAAATACAATGAGCAGTACTTC. It yields the protein CASSWTGGSGKYNEQYF. The V call is TRBV7-2, the J call TRBJ2-1; the D call may be TRBD1 or TRBD2 (7 bases each). The J call may be faulty, since TRBJ2-7 better matches the DNA end. The CDR3 length is 17 residues. CDR1 and CDR2 (germline): SGHTA, FQGNSA.

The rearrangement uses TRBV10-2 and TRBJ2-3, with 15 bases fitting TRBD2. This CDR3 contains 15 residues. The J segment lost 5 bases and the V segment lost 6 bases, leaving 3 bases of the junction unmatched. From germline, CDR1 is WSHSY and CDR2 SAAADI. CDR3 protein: CASSGLAGGKDTQYF. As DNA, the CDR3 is TGCGCCAGCAGCGGACTAGCGGGGGGGAAAGATACGCAGTATTTT.

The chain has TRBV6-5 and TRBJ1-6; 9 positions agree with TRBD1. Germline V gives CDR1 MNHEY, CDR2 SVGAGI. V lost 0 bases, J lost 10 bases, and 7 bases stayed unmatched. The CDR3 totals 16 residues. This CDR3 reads CASSYSTGQGGSPLHF. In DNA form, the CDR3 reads TGTGCCAGCAGTTACTCTACGGGACAGGGAGGGTCACCCCTCCACTTT.

The CDR3 DNA reads as TGTGCCAGCAGCCAAAGGCGGGGGGGCTCCTACAATGAGCAGTTCTTC. It encodes CASSQRRGGSYNEQFF. The rearrangement uses TRBV4-2 and TRBJ2-1; 9 bases align to TRBD2. CDR1 LGHNA and CDR2 YNFKEQ come from the germline V gene. The junction had 2 bases not matched to a gene; V was cut back by 2 bases and J by 0 bases. The length of the CDR3 is 16 residues.

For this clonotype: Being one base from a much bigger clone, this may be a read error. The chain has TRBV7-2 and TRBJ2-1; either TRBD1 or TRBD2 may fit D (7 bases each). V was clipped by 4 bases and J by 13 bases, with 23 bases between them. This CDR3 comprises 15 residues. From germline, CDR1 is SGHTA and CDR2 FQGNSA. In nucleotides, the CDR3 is TGTGCCAGCAGCTCCCAGGGGGGGGGTCGCGAGACCCAGTTCTTC. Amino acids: CASSSQGGGRETQFF.

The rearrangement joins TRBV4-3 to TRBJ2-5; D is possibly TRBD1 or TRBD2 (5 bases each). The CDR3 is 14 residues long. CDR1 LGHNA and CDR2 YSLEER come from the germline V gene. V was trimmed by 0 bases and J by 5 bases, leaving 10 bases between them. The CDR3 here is CASSQEGVGETQYF. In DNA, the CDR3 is TGCGCCAGCAGCCAAGAGGGGGTAGGGGAGACCCAGTACTTC.

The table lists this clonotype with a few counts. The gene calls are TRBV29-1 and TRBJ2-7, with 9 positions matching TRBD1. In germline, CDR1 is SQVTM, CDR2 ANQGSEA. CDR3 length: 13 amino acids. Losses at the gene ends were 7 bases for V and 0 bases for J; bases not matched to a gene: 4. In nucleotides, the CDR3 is TGCAGCGCTGGGACAGGGAGCTCCTACGAGCAGTACTTC. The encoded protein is CSAGTGSSYEQYF.

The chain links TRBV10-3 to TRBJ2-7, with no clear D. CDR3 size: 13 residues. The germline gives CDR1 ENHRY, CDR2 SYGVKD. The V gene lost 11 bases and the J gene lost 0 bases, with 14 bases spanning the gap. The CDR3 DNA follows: TGTGCCCCGCAGGCCCTTATCTCCTACGAGCAGTACTTC. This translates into CAPQALISYEQYF.

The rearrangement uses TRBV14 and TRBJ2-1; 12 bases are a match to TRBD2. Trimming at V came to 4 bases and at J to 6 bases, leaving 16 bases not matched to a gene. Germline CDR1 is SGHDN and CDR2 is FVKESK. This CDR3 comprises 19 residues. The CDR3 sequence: CASSRWGASGRGLFNEQFF. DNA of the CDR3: TGTGCCAGCAGCCGCTGGGGGGCTAGCGGGAGGGGACTATTCAATGAGCAGTTCTTC.

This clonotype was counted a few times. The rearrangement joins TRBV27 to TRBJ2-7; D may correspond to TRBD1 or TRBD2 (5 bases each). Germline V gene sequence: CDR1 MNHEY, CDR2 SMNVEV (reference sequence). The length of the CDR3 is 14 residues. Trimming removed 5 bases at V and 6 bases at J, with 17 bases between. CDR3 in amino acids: CASSRPGPGVEQYF. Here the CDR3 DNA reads TGTGCCAGCAGTCGACCGGGACCTGGCGTCGAGCAGTACTTC.

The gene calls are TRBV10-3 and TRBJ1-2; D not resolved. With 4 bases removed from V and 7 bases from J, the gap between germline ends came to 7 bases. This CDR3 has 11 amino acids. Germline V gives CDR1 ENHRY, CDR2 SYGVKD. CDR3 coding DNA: TGTGCCATCAGTGTAGGCCCTGGCTACACCTTC. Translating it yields CAISVGPGYTF.

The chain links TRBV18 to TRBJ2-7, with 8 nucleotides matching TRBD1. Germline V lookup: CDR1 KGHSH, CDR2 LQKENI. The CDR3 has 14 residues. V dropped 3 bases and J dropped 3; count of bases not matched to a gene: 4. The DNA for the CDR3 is TGTGCCAGCTCACCTCCGGACAGGGACTACGAGCAGTACTTC. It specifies CASSPPDRDYEQYF.

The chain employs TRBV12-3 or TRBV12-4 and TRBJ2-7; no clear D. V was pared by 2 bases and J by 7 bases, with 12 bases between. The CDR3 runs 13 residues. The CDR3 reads CASSLRIRNEQYF. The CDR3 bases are TGTGCCAGCAGTTTAAGAATCCGGAATGAGCAGTACTTC.

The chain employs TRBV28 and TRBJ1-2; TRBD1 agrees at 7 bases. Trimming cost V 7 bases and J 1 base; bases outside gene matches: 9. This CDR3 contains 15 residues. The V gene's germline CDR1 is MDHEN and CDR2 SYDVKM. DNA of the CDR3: TGTGCCAGCATCCCACTAACAGGGGTTAACTATGGCTACACCTTC. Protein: CASIPLTGVNYGYTF.

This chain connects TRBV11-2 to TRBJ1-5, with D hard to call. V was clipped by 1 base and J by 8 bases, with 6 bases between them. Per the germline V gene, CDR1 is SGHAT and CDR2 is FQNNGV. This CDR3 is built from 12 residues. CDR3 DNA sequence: TGTGCCAGCAGCTTAGTTACCAAGCCCCAGCATTTT. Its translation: CASSLVTKPQHF. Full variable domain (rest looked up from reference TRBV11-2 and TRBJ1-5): EAGVAQSPRYKIIEKRQSVAFWCNPISGHATLYWYQQILGQGPKLLIQFQNNGVVDDSQLPKDRFSAERLKGVDSTLKIQPAKLEDSAVYLCASSLVTKPQHFGDGTRLSIL.